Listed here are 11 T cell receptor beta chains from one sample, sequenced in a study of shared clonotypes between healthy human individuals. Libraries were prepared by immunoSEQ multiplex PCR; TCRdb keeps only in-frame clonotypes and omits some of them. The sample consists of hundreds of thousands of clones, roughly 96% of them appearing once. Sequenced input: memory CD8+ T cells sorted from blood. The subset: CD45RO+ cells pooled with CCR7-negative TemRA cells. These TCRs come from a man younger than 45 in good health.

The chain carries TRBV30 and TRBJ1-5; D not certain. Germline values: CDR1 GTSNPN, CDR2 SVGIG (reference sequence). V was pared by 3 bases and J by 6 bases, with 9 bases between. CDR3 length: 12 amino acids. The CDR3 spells CAWRTDGQPQHF. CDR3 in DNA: TGTGCCTGGAGGACGGACGGTCAGCCCCAGCATTTT.

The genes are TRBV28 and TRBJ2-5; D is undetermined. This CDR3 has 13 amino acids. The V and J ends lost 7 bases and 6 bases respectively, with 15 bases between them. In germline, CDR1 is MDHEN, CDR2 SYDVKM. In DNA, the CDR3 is TGTGCCAGCACCCCAACACGGACCCAGACCCAGTACTTC. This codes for CASTPTRTQTQYF.

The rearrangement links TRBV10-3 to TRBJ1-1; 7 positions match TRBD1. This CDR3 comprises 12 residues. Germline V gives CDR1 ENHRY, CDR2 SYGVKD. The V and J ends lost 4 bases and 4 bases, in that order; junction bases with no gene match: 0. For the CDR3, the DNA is TGTGCCATCAGTGCAGGGGGCACTGAAGCTTTCTTT. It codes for CAISAGGTEAFF.

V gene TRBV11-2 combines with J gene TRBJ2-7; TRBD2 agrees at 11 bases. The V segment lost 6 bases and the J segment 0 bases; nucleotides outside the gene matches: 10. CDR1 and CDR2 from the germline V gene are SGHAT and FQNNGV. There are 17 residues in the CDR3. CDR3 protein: CASRGLAGLRISYEQYF. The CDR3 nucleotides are TGTGCCAGCAGAGGACTAGCGGGCCTTAGAATCTCCTACGAGCAGTACTTC.

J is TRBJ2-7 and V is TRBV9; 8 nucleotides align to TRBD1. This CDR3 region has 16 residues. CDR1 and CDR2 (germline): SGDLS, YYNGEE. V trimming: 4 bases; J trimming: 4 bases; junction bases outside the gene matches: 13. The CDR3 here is CASSPRPRDRSYEQYF. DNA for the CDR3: TGTGCCAGCAGCCCGAGACCCCGGGACAGGTCTTACGAGCAGTACTTC.

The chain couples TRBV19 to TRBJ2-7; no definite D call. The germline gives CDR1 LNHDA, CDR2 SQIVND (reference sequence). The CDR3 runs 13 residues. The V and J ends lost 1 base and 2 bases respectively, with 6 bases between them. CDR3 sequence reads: CASSIGLTYEQYF. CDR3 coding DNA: TGTGCCAGTAGTATAGGGCTAACCTACGAGCAGTACTTC. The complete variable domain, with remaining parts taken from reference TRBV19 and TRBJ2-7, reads DGGITQSPKYLFRKEGQNVTLSCEQNLNHDAMYWYRQDPGQGLRLIYYSQIVNDFQKGDIAEGYSVSREKKESFPLTVTSAQKNPTAFYLCASSIGLTYEQYFGPGTRLTVT.

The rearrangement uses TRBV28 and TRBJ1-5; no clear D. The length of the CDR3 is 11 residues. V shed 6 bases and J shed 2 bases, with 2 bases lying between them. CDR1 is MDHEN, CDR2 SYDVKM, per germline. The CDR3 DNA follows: TGTGCCAGCAGGGGCAATCAGCCCCAGCATTTT. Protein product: CASRGNQPQHF.

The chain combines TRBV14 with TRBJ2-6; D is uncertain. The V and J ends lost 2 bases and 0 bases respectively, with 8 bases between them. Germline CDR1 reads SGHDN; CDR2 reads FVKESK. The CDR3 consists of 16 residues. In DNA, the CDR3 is TGTGCCAGCAGCCAAAGACCGAACTCTGGGGCCAACGTCCTGACTTTC. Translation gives CASSQRPNSGANVLTF. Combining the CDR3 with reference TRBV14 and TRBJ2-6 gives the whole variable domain EAGVTQFPSHSVIEKGQTVTLRCDPISGHDNLYWYRRVMGKEIKFLLHFVKESKQDESGMPNNRFLAERTGGTYSTLKVQPAELEDSGVYFCASSQRPNSGANVLTFGAGSRLTVL.

CDR3 region: CASSKLFYPTYEQYF. DNA of the CDR3: TGTGCCAGCAGCAAGCTCTTCTATCCCACCTACGAGCAGTACTTC. The gene calls are TRBV21-1 and TRBJ2-7; the table calls TRBD2, which could not be checked here. TRBV21-1 is annotated as a pseudogene. This CDR3 spans 15 amino acids.

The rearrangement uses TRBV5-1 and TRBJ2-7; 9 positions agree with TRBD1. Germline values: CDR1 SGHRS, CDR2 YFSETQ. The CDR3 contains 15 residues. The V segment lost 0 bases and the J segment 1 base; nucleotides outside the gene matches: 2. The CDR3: CASSLAGTGSYEQYF. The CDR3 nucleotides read TGCGCCAGCAGCTTGGCCGGGACAGGGTCCTACGAGCAGTACTTC. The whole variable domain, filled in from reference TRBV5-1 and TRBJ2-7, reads KAGVTQTPRYLIKTRGQQVTLSCSPISGHRSVSWYQQTPGQGLQFLFEYFSETQRNKGNFPGRFSGRQFSNSRSEMNVSTLELGDSALYLCASSLAGTGSYEQYFGPGTRLTVT.

The chain's CDR3 is CASSDPTRPSDTQYF. CDR3 in DNA: TGCGCCAGCAGTGATCCGACCAGACCTTCAGATACGCAGTATTTT. The V gene is TRBV10-1, the J gene TRBJ2-3; D ambiguous. Germline assignment: CDR1 WNHNN and CDR2 SYGVQD (reference sequence). The germline V and J ends were trimmed by 3 bases and 4 bases, with 14 bases remaining between them. The CDR3 totals 15 residues.